This is a list of T cell receptor beta chains from one sample in a study of T-cell memory formation after mild COVID-19. TCRdb ran MiXCR on the 5' RACE reads and lists one entry per CDR3 protein. The table shows roughly 450,000 distinct CDR3 sequences, with roughly 20% occurring only once. Sequencing was done on a sample of PBMCs or a T cell subset sorted from them (not recorded which). Receptors originate from an adult woman who had mild COVID-19 (a few samples of this study predate the infection). Cell type and time point are not known. Both conserved end residues are part of each CDR3. D genes are given only for firm matches. Where a row states a size, it is once, few, many or the class of an expanded clone; other rows omit it.

V	D	J	length	size	DNA	CDR3
TRBV24-1	TRBD2	TRBJ2-7	15	few	TGTGCCACCAGTGATTACAGCGGGAGCAGTAACGAGCAGTACTTC	CATSDYSGSSNEQYF
TRBV6-5	.	TRBJ2-1	14	few	TGTGCCAGCAGCCGTCGAGGAGCCCGGTATGAGCAGTTCTTC	CASSRRGARYEQFF
TRBV12-3/TRBV12-4	TRBD1	TRBJ1-5	15	.	TGTGCCAGCAGTTTACAGGGGGCGAGAGGTCAGCCCCAGCATTTT	CASSLQGARGQPQHF
TRBV7-2	.	TRBJ2-3	15	few	TGTGCCAGCACCCACCCTGAGACGGGCACAGATACGCAGTATTTT	CASTHPETGTDTQYF
TRBV20-1	.	TRBJ2-7	13	.	TGCAGTGCCCGGACGGCTAGCTCCTACGAGCAGTACTTC	CSARTASSYEQYF
TRBV4-1	TRBD2	TRBJ2-1	16	.	TGCGCCAGCAGCCAAGGTGGTGCAGGTGGGCTAGCGGATGTTTCCTTC	CASSQGGAGGLADVSF
TRBV30	TRBD1	TRBJ1-5	13	many	TGTGCCTGGAGCAGGACAGGGGTTCAGCCCCAGCATTTT	CAWSRTGVQPQHF
TRBV5-1	.	TRBJ1-1	15	few	TGCGCCAGCAGCTTAAACAGGGTTCATAACACTGAAGCTTTCTTT	CASSLNRVHNTEAFF
TRBV3-1	.	TRBJ1-6	15	.	TGTGCCAGCAGCCAAGGCAATGAAGTTGGGTCACCCCTCCACTTT	CASSQGNEVGSPLHF
TRBV12-3/TRBV12-4	.	TRBJ1-5	17	.	TGTGCCAGCAGTATGAAGGTCCCGCATAGGGGAGATCAGCCCCAGCATTTT	CASSMKVPHRGDQPQHF
TRBV7-6	TRBD2	TRBJ2-7	15	few	TGTGCCAGCAGCTTAGTAGAGCGGGGCTCCTACGAGCAGTACTTC	CASSLVERGSYEQYF
TRBV20-1	.	TRBJ1-6	13	few	TGCAGTGCTAAGGACACCTATAATTCACCCCTCCACTTT	CSAKDTYNSPLHF
TRBV5-1	.	TRBJ2-7	14	.	TGCGCCAGCAGCCCCGGGACAATAGGCTACGAGCAGTACTTC	CASSPGTIGYEQYF
TRBV20-1	TRBD1	TRBJ2-1	14	.	TGCAGTGTACCCCAACAGGGGGCGAGGAATGAGCAGTTCTTC	CSVPQQGARNEQFF
TRBV9	TRBD1	TRBJ2-7	14	.	TGTGCCAGCAGCGTAGGGACAGGGACCTACGAGCAGTACTTC	CASSVGTGTYEQYF
TRBV7-9	TRBD1	TRBJ1-6	16	few	TGTGCCAGCAGCTTAGAGCCGGGCAGGGGGATGTCACCCCTCCACTTT	CASSLEPGRGMSPLHF
TRBV4-1	.	TRBJ1-5	15	.	TGCGCCAGCAGCCAAGATCCCGGATCGTTTGAGCCCCAGCATTTT	CASSQDPGSFEPQHF
TRBV7-2	.	TRBJ2-1	14	.	TGTGCCAGCAGCTTAGTGGGGAGCGCCGGTGAGCAGTTCTTC	CASSLVGSAGEQFF
TRBV9	.	TRBJ2-7	13	.	TGTGCCAGCAGCGTAACAGGGACCCACGAGCAGTACTTC	CASSVTGTHEQYF
TRBV20-1	.	TRBJ1-2	14	few	TGCAGTGCTAGGAGTCAGGGCCGGAGCTATGGCTACACCTTC	CSARSQGRSYGYTF
TRBV20-1	.	TRBJ1-6	11	.	TGCAGTGCTAGACTGGGCTCACCCCTCCACTTT	CSARLGSPLHF
TRBV24-1	.	TRBJ2-1	14	few	TGTGCCACCAGTGAGGTGGGGCTCCCTGCCGAGCAGTTCTTC	CATSEVGLPAEQFF
TRBV3-1	.	TRBJ2-7	14	few	TGTGCCAGCAGCCAAGGTAACAGGGCCTACGAGCAGTACTTC	CASSQGNRAYEQYF
TRBV4-1	.	TRBJ1-4	15	.	TGCGCCAGCAGCCTGACCCAGCAGTTTAATGAAAAACTGTTTTTT	CASSLTQQFNEKLFF
TRBV6-6	TRBD2	TRBJ2-3	14	few	TGTGCCAGCAGTCCACTAGCGGCCACAGATACGCAGTATTTT	CASSPLAATDTQYF
TRBV12-3/TRBV12-4	TRBD1	TRBJ1-4	15	few	TGTGCCAGCACCTTGAGGACAGGCCTTGGAGAAAAACTGTTTTTT	CASTLRTGLGEKLFF
TRBV5-1	.	TRBJ1-6	13	.	TGCGCCAGCAGTCCGGCTAGAAATTCACCCCTCCACTTT	CASSPARNSPLHF
TRBV4-3	.	TRBJ2-7	14	.	TGCGCCAGCAGCCAAGATATCCGGGATTACGAGCAGTACTTC	CASSQDIRDYEQYF
TRBV4-2	TRBD1	TRBJ2-5	17	.	TGTGCCAGCAGCCAAGATCCCACAGGGGAGTTTGGAGAGACCCAGTACTTC	CASSQDPTGEFGETQYF
TRBV7-9	.	TRBJ2-7	16	.	TGTGCCAGCAGCCCTCATTCTCCATCGGGGACCTACGAGCAGTACTTC	CASSPHSPSGTYEQYF
TRBV15	.	TRBJ2-1	12	.	TGTGCCACCAGCACACTCTACAATGAGCAGTTCTTC	CATSTLYNEQFF
TRBV7-6	.	TRBJ1-2	15	few	TGTGCCAGCAGCCACCTGGTGGGAAAGCAAATTTTCTACACCTTC	CASSHLVGKQIFYTF
TRBV9	.	TRBJ1-5	14	few	TGTGCCAGCAGCGTAGCAGGGGGCAATCAGCCCCAGCATTTT	CASSVAGGNQPQHF